Sequencing of this TCR beta chain was carried out in a study of shared T cell receptors in the human thymus (dated by TCRdb to the early 2020s). As for the study more broadly: The study examined how the human thymus generates shared, self-reactive T-cell receptor alpha chains.

Library generation was performed with the immunoSEQ multiplex PCR assay. TCRdb stores this immuneACCESS table with in-frame sequences only. Part of the clones is absent; in the studies checked, under half of the shortfall reflects unresolved V genes, and no reason is known for the rest. In all, the sample holds about 380,000 clones, and around 95% of those were seen once. The ten most abundant clones make up roughly 0.02% of the sample. A remark on this clone: The antigen it recognizes is unknown. There are no base qualities to consult, and no much larger clone falls within one base.

From a lookup of the germline V gene (reference sequence), CDR1 and CDR2 are MNHEY and SMNVEV. Its CDR3 holds 16 amino acids, cysteine through phenylalanine. CDR3 DNA only is kept here, 48 bases in frame from base 1. The trim is 6 bases for V and 2 bases for J, with a gap of 19 bases between the germline ends. The TCR was taken from a human donor. Material: thymocytes. The rearrangement combines TRBV27 with TRBJ2-5; TRBD2 could be the D gene, as 7 bases match. The DNA sequence is given as TGTGCCAGCAGGCCCCTGAGGGGGAGGGGACAAGAGACCCAGTACTTC. It codes for CASRPLRGRGQETQYF.